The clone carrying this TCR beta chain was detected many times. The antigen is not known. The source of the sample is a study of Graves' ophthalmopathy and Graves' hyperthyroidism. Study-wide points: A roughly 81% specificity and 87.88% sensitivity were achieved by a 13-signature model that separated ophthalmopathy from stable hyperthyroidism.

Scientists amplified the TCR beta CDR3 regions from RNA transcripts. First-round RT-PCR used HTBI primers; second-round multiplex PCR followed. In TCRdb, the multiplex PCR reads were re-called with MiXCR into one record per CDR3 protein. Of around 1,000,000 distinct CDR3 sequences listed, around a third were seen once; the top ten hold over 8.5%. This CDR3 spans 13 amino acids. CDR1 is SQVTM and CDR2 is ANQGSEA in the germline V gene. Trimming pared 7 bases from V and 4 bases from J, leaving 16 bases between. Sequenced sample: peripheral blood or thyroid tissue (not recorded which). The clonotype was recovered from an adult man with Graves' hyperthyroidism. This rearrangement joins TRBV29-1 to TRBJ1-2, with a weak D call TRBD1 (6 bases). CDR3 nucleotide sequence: TGCAGCGCCGACGAGGGGGGAGTCTATGGCTACACCTTC. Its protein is CSADEGGVYGYTF.